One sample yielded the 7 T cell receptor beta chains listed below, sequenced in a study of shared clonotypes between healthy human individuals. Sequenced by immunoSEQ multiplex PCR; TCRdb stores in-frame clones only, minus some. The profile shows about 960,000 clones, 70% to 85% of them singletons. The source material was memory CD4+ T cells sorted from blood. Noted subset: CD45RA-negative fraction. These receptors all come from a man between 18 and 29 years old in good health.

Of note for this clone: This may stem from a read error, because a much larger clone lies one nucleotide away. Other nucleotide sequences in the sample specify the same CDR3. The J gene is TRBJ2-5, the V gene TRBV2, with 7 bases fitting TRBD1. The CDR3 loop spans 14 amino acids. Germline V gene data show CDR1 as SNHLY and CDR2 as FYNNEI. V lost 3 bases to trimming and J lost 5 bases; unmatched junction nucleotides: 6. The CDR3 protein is CASSEVIGGETQYF. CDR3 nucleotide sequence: TGTGCCAGCAGTGAGGTGATAGGGGGCGAGACCCAGTACTTC.

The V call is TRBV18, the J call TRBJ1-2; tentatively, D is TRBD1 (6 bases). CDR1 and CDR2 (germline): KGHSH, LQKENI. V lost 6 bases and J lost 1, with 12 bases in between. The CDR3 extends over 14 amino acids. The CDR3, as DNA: TGTGCCAGCTCGCCGGACAGCTATAACTATGGCTACACCTTC. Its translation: CASSPDSYNYGYTF.

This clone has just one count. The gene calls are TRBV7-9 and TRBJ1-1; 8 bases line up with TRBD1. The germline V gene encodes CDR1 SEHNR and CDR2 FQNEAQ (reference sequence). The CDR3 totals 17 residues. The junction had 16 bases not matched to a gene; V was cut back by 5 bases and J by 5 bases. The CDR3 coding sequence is TGTGCCAGCAGCCCGAGGGCCAGGGGGCGAGTAGGGACTGAAGCTTTCTTT. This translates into CASSPRARGRVGTEAFF.

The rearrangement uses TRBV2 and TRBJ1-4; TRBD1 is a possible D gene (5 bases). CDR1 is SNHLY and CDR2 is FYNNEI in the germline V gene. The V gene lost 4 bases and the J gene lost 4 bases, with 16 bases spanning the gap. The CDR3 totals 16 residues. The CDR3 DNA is TGTGCCAGCAGTGGAACGTCAGACAGCCTTAATGAAAAACTGTTTTTT. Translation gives CASSGTSDSLNEKLFF.

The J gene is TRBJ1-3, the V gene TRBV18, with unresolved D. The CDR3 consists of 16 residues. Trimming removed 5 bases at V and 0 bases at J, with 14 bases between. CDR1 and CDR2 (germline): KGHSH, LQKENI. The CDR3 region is CASSTQEAASGNTIYF. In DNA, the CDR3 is TGTGCCAGCTCAACTCAGGAGGCAGCCTCTGGAAACACCATATATTTT. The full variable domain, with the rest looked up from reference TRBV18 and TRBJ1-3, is NAGVMQNPRHLVRRRGQEARLRCSPMKGHSHVYWYRQLPEEGLKFMVYLQKENIIDESGMPKERFSAEFPKEGPSILRIQQVVRGDSAAYFCASSTQEAASGNTIYFGEGSWLTVV.

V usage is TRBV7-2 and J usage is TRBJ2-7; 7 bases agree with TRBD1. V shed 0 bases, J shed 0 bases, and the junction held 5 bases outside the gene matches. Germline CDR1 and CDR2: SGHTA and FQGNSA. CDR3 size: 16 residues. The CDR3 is CASSLASTGSSYEQYF. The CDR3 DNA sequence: TGTGCCAGCAGCTTAGCTTCGACAGGGAGCTCCTACGAGCAGTACTTC. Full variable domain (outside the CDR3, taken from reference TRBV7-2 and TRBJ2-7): GAGVSQSPSNKVTEKGKDVELRCDPISGHTALYWYRQSLGQGLEFLIYFQGNSAPDKSGLPSDRFSAERTGGSVSTLTIQRTQQEDSAVYLCASSLASTGSSYEQYFGPGTRLTVT.

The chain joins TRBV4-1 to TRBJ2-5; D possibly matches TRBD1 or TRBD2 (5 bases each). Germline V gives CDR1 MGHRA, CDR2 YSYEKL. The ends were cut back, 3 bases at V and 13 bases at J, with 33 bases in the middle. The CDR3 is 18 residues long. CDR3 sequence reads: CASSQGPASKRPSYERYF. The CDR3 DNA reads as TGCGCCAGCAGCCAGGGACCCGCAAGCAAGCGGCCATCCTACGAGCGGTACTTC.